The rows below give T cell receptor beta chains drawn from one sample of a study of blood T cell repertoires in COVID-19. Only in-frame clones appear in the TCRdb table, and some are missing; sequencing was by immunoSEQ multiplex PCR. Counted here are around 45,000 clones, over 85% occurring once; the ten biggest clones make up roughly 13%. The specimen was peripheral blood. These receptors were collected from an elderly man with acute or convalescent COVID-19. CDR3s include the opening cysteine and the closing phenylalanine or tryptophan. Rows give clone size only sometimes, using once, few, many, or a class for an expanded clone.

TRBJ1-5	TRBV28	14	-	CASRQGGSNQPQHF
TRBJ1-1	TRBV6-4	14	-	CASSVDQGNTEAFF
TRBJ1-4	TRBV12-3/TRBV12-4	13	once	CASSFEIMEKLFF
TRBJ2-3	TRBV10-3	15	-	CAISEDSPGTDTQYF
TRBJ1-1	TRBV4-1	15	-	CASSPGQGSNTEAFF
TRBJ2-2	TRBV7-9	14	-	CASSLAAGSGELFF
TRBJ1-6	TRBV5-1	16	-	CASSSLTGSPNSPLHF
TRBJ2-7	TRBV7-9	14	few	CASSPRTGAYEQYF
TRBJ1-5	TRBV19	14	-	CASSIRQLNQPQHF
TRBJ1-5	TRBV28	14	-	CASSTDRENQPQHF
TRBJ2-3	TRBV19	13	-	CASSAQGSDTQYF
TRBJ2-5	TRBV5-5	13	few	CASSREHQETQYF
TRBJ1-2	TRBV10-1	15	-	CASSDGTGGRYGYTF
TRBJ1-3	TRBV29-1	13	-	CSAEQGGGNTIYF
TRBJ2-2	TRBV6-2/TRBV6-3	15	-	CASSYEDWNTGELFF
TRBJ1-6	TRBV19	16	-	CASRTLWQGAGSPLHF
TRBJ2-7	TRBV19	15	-	CASSIDAGTGGEQYF
TRBJ1-2	TRBV30	14	few	CAWAVHQGLQGYTF
TRBJ1-1	TRBV28	12	-	CASISANTEAFF
TRBJ2-2	TRBV10-1	11	-	CASSESGELFF
TRBJ1-6	TRBV6-5	15	-	CASSYEDSYNSPLHF
TRBJ1-5	TRBV7-9	15	-	CASSSQGSGNQPQHF
TRBJ2-5	TRBV6-1	17	-	CASSETLSLAGEKTQYF
TRBJ2-6	TRBV2	18	once	CASSDSDSGRSGANVLTF
TRBJ2-3	TRBV3-1/TRBV3-2	13	few	CASSLSGGDTQYF
TRBJ1-2	TRBV19	15	-	CASSISDRAVYGYTF
TRBJ2-1	TRBV27	16	-	CASTLRRGQGGNEQFF
TRBJ1-2	TRBV6-5	13	-	CASSRTGIDGYTF
TRBJ1-2	TRBV3-1/TRBV3-2	18	once	CASSPLFLRAPRGYGYTF
TRBJ2-3	TRBV7-2	12	-	CASSPATDTQYF
TRBJ2-5	TRBV3-1/TRBV3-2	15	-	CASSLDGTGIETQYF
TRBJ1-1	TRBV30	19	-	CAWNQGKGARVTHYTEAFF
TRBJ2-7	TRBV7-2	15	few	CASSLRRGGTYEQYF
TRBJ1-2	TRBV6-5	12	-	CATFTGTYGYTF
TRBJ1-2	TRBV15	14	-	CATSREGGMGGYTF
TRBJ1-1	TRBV29-1	14	-	CSVQGVGLNTEAFF
TRBJ1-3	TRBV9	17	few	CASSVGGVAYSGNTIYF
TRBJ1-3	TRBV2	15	-	CASSLTGLNGNTIYF
TRBJ2-7	TRBV7-2	14	-	CASSLAGQPYEQYF
TRBJ2-3	TRBV2	18	-	CASSEALISSGGLDTQYF
TRBJ2-7	TRBV2	20	-	CASSLPRTGEGLAASYEQYF
TRBJ1-2	TRBV18	16	-	CASSPARAGGLYGYTF
TRBJ1-5	TRBV30	16	once	CAWSVTRGDSNQPQHF
TRBJ2-3	TRBV5-6	16	-	CASSLAARTGTDTQYF
TRBJ2-4	TRBV5-4	14	-	CASSLWDSKNIQYF
TRBJ1-2	TRBV19	13	-	CASSNTGDYGYTF
TRBJ2-7	TRBV12-3/TRBV12-4	10	-	CASGAYEQYF
TRBJ1-5	TRBV19	14	-	CASSGPNFNQPQHF
TRBJ1-6	TRBV6-1	17	-	CASSANSGGTYNSPLHF